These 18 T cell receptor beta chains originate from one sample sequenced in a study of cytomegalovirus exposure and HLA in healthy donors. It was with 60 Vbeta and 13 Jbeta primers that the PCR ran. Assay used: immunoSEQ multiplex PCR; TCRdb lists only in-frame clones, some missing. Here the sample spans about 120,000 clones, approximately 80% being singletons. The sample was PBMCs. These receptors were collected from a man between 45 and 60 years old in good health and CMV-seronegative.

The CDR3 DNA is TGTGCCAGCAGCTTTGTTGGGACAGGGGGCATTGATGGCTACACCTTC. Amino acid sequence: CASSFVGTGGIDGYTF. This rearrangement joins TRBV12-1 to TRBJ1-2; the table assigns TRBD1, which was not confirmed against the DNA. TRBV12-1 counts as a pseudogene. The CDR3 has 16 residues.

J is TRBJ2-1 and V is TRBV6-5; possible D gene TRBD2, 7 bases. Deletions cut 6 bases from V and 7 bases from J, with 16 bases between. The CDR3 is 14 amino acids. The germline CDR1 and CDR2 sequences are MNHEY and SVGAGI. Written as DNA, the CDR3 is TGTGCCAGCAGGGTTCTGGGGGGGCAGAATGAGCAGTTCTTC. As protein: CASRVLGGQNEQFF.

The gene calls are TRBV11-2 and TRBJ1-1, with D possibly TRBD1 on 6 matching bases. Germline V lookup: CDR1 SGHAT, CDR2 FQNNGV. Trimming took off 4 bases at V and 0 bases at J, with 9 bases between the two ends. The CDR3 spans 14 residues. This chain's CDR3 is CASSSTGMNTEAFF. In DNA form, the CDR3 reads TGTGCCAGCAGCTCAACAGGGATGAACACTGAAGCTTTCTTT.

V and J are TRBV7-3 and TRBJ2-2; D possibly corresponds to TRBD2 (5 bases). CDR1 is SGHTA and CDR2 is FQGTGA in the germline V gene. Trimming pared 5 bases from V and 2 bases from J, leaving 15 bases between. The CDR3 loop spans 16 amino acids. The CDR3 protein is CASSRGPGINTGELFF. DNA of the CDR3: TGTGCCAGCAGCCGGGGTCCGGGGATCAACACCGGGGAGCTGTTTTTT.

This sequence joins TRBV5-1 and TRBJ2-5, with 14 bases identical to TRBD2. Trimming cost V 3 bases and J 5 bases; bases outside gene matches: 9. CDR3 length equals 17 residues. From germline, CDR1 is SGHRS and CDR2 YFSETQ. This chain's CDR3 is CASSSTTSGRARETQYF. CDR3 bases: TGCGCCAGCAGCTCAACGACTAGCGGGAGGGCCCGGGAGACCCAGTACTTC.

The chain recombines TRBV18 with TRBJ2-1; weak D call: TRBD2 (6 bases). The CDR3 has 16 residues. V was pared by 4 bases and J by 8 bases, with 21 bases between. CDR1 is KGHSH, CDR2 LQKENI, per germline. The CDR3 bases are TGTGCCAGCTCACTAGAACTAGCTAGTCGAGCCCATGAGCAGTTCTTC. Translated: CASSLELASRAHEQFF.

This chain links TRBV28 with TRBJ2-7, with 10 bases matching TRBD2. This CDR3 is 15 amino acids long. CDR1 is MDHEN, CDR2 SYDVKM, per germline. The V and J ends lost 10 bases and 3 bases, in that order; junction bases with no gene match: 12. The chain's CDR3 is CAIRSTGTSDYEQYF. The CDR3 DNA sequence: TGTGCCATCCGCTCTACCGGGACTAGCGACTACGAGCAGTACTTC. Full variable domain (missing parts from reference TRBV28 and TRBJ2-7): DVKVTQSSRYLVKRTGEKVFLECVQDMDHENMFWYRQDPGLGLRLIYFSYDVKMKEKGDIPEGYSVSREKKERFSLILESASTNQTSMYLCAIRSTGTSDYEQYFGPGTRLTVT.

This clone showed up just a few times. Here the CDR3 reads CASSSDRGYGYTF. The DNA for the CDR3 is TGTGCCAGCAGTTCCGACAGGGGCTATGGCTACACCTTC. The chain combines TRBV6-5 with TRBJ1-2, with TRBD1 matching 8 bases. V lost 4 bases, J lost 4 bases, and 2 bases stayed unmatched. The germline V gene has CDR1 MNHEY and CDR2 SVGAGI. The length of the CDR3 is 13 residues.

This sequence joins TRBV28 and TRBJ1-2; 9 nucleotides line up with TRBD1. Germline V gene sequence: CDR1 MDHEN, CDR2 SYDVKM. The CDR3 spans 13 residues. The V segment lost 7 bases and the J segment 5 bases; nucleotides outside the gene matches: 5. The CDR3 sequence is CASMTGGRYGYTF. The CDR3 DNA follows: TGTGCCAGCATGACAGGGGGAAGGTATGGCTACACCTTC.

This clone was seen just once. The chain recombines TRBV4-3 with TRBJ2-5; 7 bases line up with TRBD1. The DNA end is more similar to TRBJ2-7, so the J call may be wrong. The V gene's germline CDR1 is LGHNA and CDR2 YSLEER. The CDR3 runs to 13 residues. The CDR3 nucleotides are TGCGCCAGCAGCAAGGACAGGACCTACGAGCAGTACTTC. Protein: CASSKDRTYEQYF.

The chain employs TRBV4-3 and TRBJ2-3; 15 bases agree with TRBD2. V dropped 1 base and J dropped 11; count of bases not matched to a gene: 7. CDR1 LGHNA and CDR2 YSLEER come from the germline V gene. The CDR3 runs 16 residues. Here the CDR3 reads CASSQGRTSGRAEQYF. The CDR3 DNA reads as TGCGCCAGCAGCCAAGGCCGGACTAGCGGGAGGGCCGAGCAGTATTTT.

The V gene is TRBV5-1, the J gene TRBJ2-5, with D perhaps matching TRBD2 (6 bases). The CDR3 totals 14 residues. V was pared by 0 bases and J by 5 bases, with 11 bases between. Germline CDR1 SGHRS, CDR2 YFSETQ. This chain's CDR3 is CASSLDRAGETQYF. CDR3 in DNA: TGCGCCAGCAGCTTGGATAGGGCGGGGGAGACCCAGTACTTC. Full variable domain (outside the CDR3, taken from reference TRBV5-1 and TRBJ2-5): KAGVTQTPRYLIKTRGQQVTLSCSPISGHRSVSWYQQTPGQGLQFLFEYFSETQRNKGNFPGRFSGRQFSNSRSEMNVSTLELGDSALYLCASSLDRAGETQYFGPGTRLLVL.

The CDR3 bases are TGTGCCAGCAGCTTAGACGGGAGTACAGAGACCCAGTACTTC. Its translation is CASSLDGSTETQYF. The V gene is TRBV7-2, the J gene TRBJ2-5; the D gene is possibly TRBD2 (6 bases). V was pared by 1 base and J by 4 bases, with 10 bases between. This CDR3 is 14 amino acids long. Germline CDR1 and CDR2: SGHTA and FQGNSA.

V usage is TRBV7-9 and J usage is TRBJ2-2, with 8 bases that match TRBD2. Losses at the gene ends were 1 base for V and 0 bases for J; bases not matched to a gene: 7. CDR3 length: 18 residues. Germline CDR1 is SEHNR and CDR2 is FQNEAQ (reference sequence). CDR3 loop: CASSLGALAGTNTGELFF. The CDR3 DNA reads TGTGCCAGCAGCTTAGGGGCGCTAGCGGGTACGAACACCGGGGAGCTGTTTTTT.

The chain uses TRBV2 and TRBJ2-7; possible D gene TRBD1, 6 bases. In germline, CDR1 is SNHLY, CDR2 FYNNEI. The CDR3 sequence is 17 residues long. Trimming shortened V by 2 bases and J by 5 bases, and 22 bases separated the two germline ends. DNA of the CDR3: TGTGCCAGCAGTGAATTTCGGGCCTCGGACAGAAAGGACGAGCAGTACTTC. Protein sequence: CASSEFRASDRKDEQYF. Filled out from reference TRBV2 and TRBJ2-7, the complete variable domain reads EPEVTQTPSHQVTQMGQEVILRCVPISNHLYFYWYRQILGQKVEFLVSFYNNEISEKSEIFDDQFSVERPDGSNFTLKIRSTKLEDSAMYFCASSEFRASDRKDEQYFGPGTRLTVT.

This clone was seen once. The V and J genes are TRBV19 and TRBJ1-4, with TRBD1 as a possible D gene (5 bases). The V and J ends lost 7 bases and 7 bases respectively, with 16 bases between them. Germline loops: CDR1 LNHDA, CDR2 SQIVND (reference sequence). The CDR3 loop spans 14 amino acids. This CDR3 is CASIHTGGSEKLFF. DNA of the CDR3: TGTGCCAGTATTCATACGGGGGGGAGTGAAAAACTGTTTTTT.

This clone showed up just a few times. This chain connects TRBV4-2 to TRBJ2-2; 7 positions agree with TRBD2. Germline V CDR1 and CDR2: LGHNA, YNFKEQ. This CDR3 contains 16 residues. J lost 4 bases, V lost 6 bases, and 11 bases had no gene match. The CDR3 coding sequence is TGTGCCAGCAGTCCTCGGGAGGCCGGGGGCACCGGGGAGCTGTTTTTT. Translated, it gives CASSPREAGGTGELFF.

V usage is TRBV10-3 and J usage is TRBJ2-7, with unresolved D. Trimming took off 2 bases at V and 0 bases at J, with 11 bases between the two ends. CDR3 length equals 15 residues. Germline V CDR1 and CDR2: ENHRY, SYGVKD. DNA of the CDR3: TGTGCCATCAGTGAGGGTCAGGATCACTCCTACGAGCAGTACTTC. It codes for CAISEGQDHSYEQYF.